One T cell receptor beta chain is described in this entry. The antigen is not known. V lost 1 base to trimming and J lost 2 bases, with 12 bases between them. Germline V gene data show CDR1 as SGHVS and CDR2 as FQNEAQ. The CDR3 sequence is 16 residues long. This record belongs to a study of cytotoxic CD8 clonotypes in ibrutinib-treated CLL. General study results and limits: Clonality showed a rise at ibrutinib response that reversed toward baseline at progression.

Profiling relied on immunoSEQ multiplex PCR, and the TCRdb table lists in-frame clones only, not all of them. This repertoire shows about 130,000 clones, around three quarters found once; its top ten account for more than 10%. The source was PBMCs, collected after 12 months of ibrutinib treatment. This sequence originates from a human donor with chronic lymphocytic leukemia. The J gene is TRBJ2-1, the V gene TRBV7-8; no definite D call. This CDR3 reads CASSLGGIQPYNEQFF. The CDR3 nucleotides read TGTGCCAGCAGCTTAGGCGGCATCCAACCCTACAATGAGCAGTTCTTC.